These 32 T cell receptor beta chains originate from one sample sequenced in a study of T-cell memory formation after mild COVID-19. TCRdb passed the 5' RACE reads through MiXCR, listing each CDR3 protein once. There are 400,000 to 500,000 distinct CDR3 sequences in the sample; 20% occur only once, and roughly 8.4% lies in the top ten. Sequencing was carried out using PBMCs or a T cell subset sorted from them (not recorded which). The receptor source for this set is an adult woman who had mild COVID-19 (a few samples of this study predate the infection). Cell type and time point are not known.

This clonotype came up a few times. The rearrangement links TRBV20-1 to TRBJ2-5; a possible D gene is TRBD1 (6 bases). Germline loops: CDR1 DFQATT, CDR2 SNEGSKA (reference sequence). The CDR3 runs 16 residues. Trimming took 0 bases from V and 3 from J, leaving 17 bases between them. In DNA, the CDR3 is TGCAGTGCTAGAGATCCTCACACAGGGAGAAAAGAGACCCAGTACTTC. Its protein is CSARDPHTGRKETQYF.

The chain recombines TRBV3-1 with TRBJ2-3; D remains ambiguous. This CDR3 region has 15 residues. The germline V gene encodes CDR1 LGHDT and CDR2 YNNKEL (reference sequence). V was trimmed by 0 bases and J by 2 bases, leaving 9 bases between them. The CDR3: CASSQDGSHTDTQYF. In DNA form, the CDR3 reads TGTGCCAGCAGCCAAGACGGCAGTCACACAGATACGCAGTATTTT.

There are a few counts of this clonotype. V is TRBV24-1 and J is TRBJ2-2; D ambiguous. Per germline, CDR1 KGHDR and CDR2 SFDVKD. The CDR3 sequence is 15 residues long. V was clipped by 4 bases and J by 2 bases, with 10 bases between them. For the CDR3, the DNA is TGTGCCACCAGTGAGCCGGGCCTTAACACCGGGGAGCTGTTTTTT. Translated, it gives CATSEPGLNTGELFF.

This clonotype was seen only a few times. V is TRBV29-1 and J is TRBJ1-2, with 7 bases that match TRBD1. The J segment lost 4 bases and the V segment lost 6 bases, leaving 8 bases of the junction unmatched. The CDR3 totals 13 residues. Looked up from germline, CDR1 is SQVTM and CDR2 is ANQGSEA. The CDR3: CSVDTGVVYGYTF. CDR3 nucleotide sequence: TGCAGCGTGGATACAGGGGTTGTCTATGGCTACACCTTC.

The genes are TRBV5-1 and TRBJ2-5; D is unclear. V was shortened by 5 bases and J by 3 bases, with 5 bases between the two germline ends. The germline gives CDR1 SGHRS, CDR2 YFSETQ. This CDR3 spans 11 amino acids. The CDR3 DNA is TGCGCCAGCAGGTCTGAAGAGACCCAGTACTTC. This gives the protein CASRSEETQYF. Full variable domain (remainder filled in from reference TRBV5-1 and TRBJ2-5): KAGVTQTPRYLIKTRGQQVTLSCSPISGHRSVSWYQQTPGQGLQFLFEYFSETQRNKGNFPGRFSGRQFSNSRSEMNVSTLELGDSALYLCASRSEETQYFGPGTRLLVL.

This clonotype showed up just a few times. CDR3 bases: TGCAGCGTTGCCAGGGTACAGGGCGCAGATACGCAGTATTTT. Translating it yields CSVARVQGADTQYF. The genes are TRBV29-1 and TRBJ2-3, with D tentatively TRBD1 (6 bases). The CDR3 spans 14 residues. The germline V gene encodes CDR1 SQVTM and CDR2 ANQGSEA. Trimming took off 4 bases at V and 4 bases at J, with 15 bases between the two ends.

This clonotype was picked up a small number of times. This chain links TRBV11-2 with TRBJ1-2; TRBD1 agrees at 11 bases. The CDR3 has 17 amino acids. Germline assignment: CDR1 SGHAT and CDR2 FQNNGV. Trimming cost V 3 bases and J 1 base; bases outside gene matches: 7. The CDR3 sequence is CASSLGTGGLFNYGYTF. In DNA form, the CDR3 reads TGTGCCAGCAGCTTGGGGACAGGGGGATTATTTAACTATGGCTACACCTTC.

This chain joins TRBV11-2 and TRBJ2-1; D gene unclear. Trimming cost V 2 bases and J 8 bases, with 13 bases left between them. The CDR3 has 14 residues. Germline lookup yields CDR1 SGHAT and CDR2 FQNNGV. This CDR3 reads CASSLSAPVDEQFF. In nucleotides, the CDR3 is TGTGCCAGCAGCTTATCCGCCCCTGTGGATGAGCAGTTCTTC. The entire variable domain, with the rest obtained from reference TRBV11-2 and TRBJ2-1, is as follows: EAGVAQSPRYKIIEKRQSVAFWCNPISGHATLYWYQQILGQGPKLLIQFQNNGVVDDSQLPKDRFSAERLKGVDSTLKIQPAKLEDSAVYLCASSLSAPVDEQFFGPGTRLTVL.

This clonotype is a singleton in its sample. A much larger clone is a single base away; this may be a read error. V usage is TRBV5-1 and J usage is TRBJ2-2; TRBD1 is a possible D gene (5 bases). Germline V gene sequence: CDR1 SGHRS, CDR2 YFSETQ. The CDR3 loop spans 15 amino acids. DNA of the CDR3: TGCTCCAGCAGCTTGGTGGCAGGGATGACCGGGGAGCTGTTTTTT. Amino acids: CSSSLVAGMTGELFF.

This clonotype was detected only a few times. The chain is built from TRBV5-1 and TRBJ2-1, with a tentative D call TRBD2 (6 bases). Germline V gives CDR1 SGHRS, CDR2 YFSETQ. V was shortened by 4 bases and J by 4 bases, with 18 bases between the two germline ends. The CDR3 is made up of 16 amino acids. CDR3 nucleotides: TGCGCCAGCAGCCCTGACCTAGCGAAAATATACAATGAGCAGTTCTTC. As protein: CASSPDLAKIYNEQFF.

This rearrangement joins TRBV4-1 to TRBJ2-2; D may be TRBD1 (6 bases). CDR1 MGHRA and CDR2 YSYEKL come from the germline V gene. With 1 base removed from V and 6 bases from J, the gap between germline ends came to 12 bases. The CDR3 has 15 amino acids. For the CDR3, the DNA is TGCGCCAGCAGCCAAGGAAGGGGGATAGCCGGGGAGCTGTTTTTT. Its translation is CASSQGRGIAGELFF.

The chain links TRBV24-1 to TRBJ2-2; tentatively, D is TRBD1 (5 bases). Germline lookup yields CDR1 KGHDR and CDR2 SFDVKD. The CDR3 is 15 residues long. V was pared by 0 bases and J by 1 base, with 5 bases between. CDR3 coding DNA: TGTGCCACCAGTGATTTGGGACAGAACACCGGGGAGCTGTTTTTT. It translates to CATSDLGQNTGELFF.

This clonotype was counted many times. The chain couples TRBV7-8 to TRBJ1-2; the match to TRBD1 covers 8 bases. The ends lost 2 bases at V and 6 bases at J; junction bases unmatched: 14. The CDR3 runs 17 residues. Germline CDR1 and CDR2: SGHVS and FQNEAQ. The CDR3 sequence is CASSLSRAGGYRNGYTF. The CDR3 nucleotides read TGTGCCAGCAGCTTATCCAGGGCAGGGGGCTACCGCAATGGCTACACCTTC.

The V call is TRBV12-3 or TRBV12-4, the J call TRBJ2-1; 8 nucleotides line up with TRBD2. V lost 6 bases to trimming and J lost 8 bases; unmatched junction nucleotides: 9. The CDR3 is 14 residues long. CDR3 DNA sequence: TGTGCCAGCAGCCCGGCCGGACTAGCCGATGAGCAGTTCTTC. It specifies CASSPAGLADEQFF.

The chain uses TRBV5-1 and TRBJ2-2; no reliable D call. Trimming took off 0 bases at V and 4 bases at J, with 22 bases between the two ends. Germline assignment: CDR1 SGHRS and CDR2 YFSETQ. This CDR3 is built from 19 residues. CDR3 bases: TGCGCCAGCAGCTTGGAGGTTTTTGCACCTGGGATCAGCACCGGGGAGCTGTTTTTT. Translation: CASSLEVFAPGISTGELFF.

This sequence joins TRBV12-3 or TRBV12-4 and TRBJ1-6; 7 bases align to TRBD1. The V segment lost 6 bases and the J segment 6 bases; nucleotides outside the gene matches: 8. CDR3 length: 15 residues. The chain's CDR3 is CASRYRDRTNSPLHF. The DNA for the CDR3 is TGTGCCAGCAGATATCGGGACAGAACTAATTCACCCCTCCACTTT.

The chain recombines TRBV12-3 or TRBV12-4 with TRBJ1-1; TRBD1 might be the D (5 bases). The CDR3 sequence is 14 residues long. V dropped 5 bases and J dropped 1 base, with 11 bases sitting between them. The CDR3 sequence: CASSPRRENTEAFF. The CDR3 DNA is TGTGCCAGCAGTCCCCGCAGGGAGAACACTGAAGCTTTCTTT.

The gene calls are TRBV5-1 and TRBJ1-1; 7 bases match TRBD1. This CDR3 is 16 amino acids long. The ends lost 4 bases at V and 0 bases at J; junction bases unmatched: 9. The germline V gene encodes CDR1 SGHRS and CDR2 YFSETQ. In DNA form, the CDR3 reads TGCGCCAGCAGCACAGGGACAGCACCCTTGAACACTGAAGCTTTCTTT. It codes for CASSTGTAPLNTEAFF.

This clonotype was detected a few times. J is TRBJ2-5 and V is TRBV6-2 or TRBV6-3; 10 bases map to TRBD1. The CDR3 consists of 16 residues. CDR1 is MNHEY, CDR2 SVGEGT, per germline. V lost 6 bases to trimming and J lost 4 bases; unmatched junction nucleotides: 11. In DNA, the CDR3 is TGTGCCAGCAGCCGAACCGTGGGACAGGGGCTAGAGACCCAGTACTTC. Its protein product is CASSRTVGQGLETQYF.

The table lists this clonotype with a few counts. This rearrangement joins TRBV15 to TRBJ2-7; TRBD1 or TRBD2 may be the D gene (5 bases each). Germline-derived CDR1 and CDR2 are LNHNV and YYDKDF (reference sequence). The ends were cut back, 0 bases at V and 5 bases at J, with 14 bases in the middle. The CDR3 has 15 residues. In DNA form, the CDR3 reads TGTGCCACCAGCAGAGATCGGGGCAGGGCAAACGAGCAGTACTTC. As protein: CATSRDRGRANEQYF.

The V and J genes are TRBV3-1 and TRBJ2-1; TRBD1 matches at 8 bases. The CDR3 runs to 16 residues. Trimming took 3 bases from V and 5 from J; bases not matched to a gene: 9. CDR1 and CDR2 (germline): LGHDT, YNNKEL (reference sequence). The CDR3 is CASSHPLGQGHNEQFF. As DNA, the CDR3 is TGTGCCAGCAGCCACCCGTTAGGACAGGGTCACAATGAGCAGTTCTTC.

This clonotype was counted between two and nine times. This chain joins TRBV18 and TRBJ2-5; D remains unclear. This CDR3 is built from 19 residues. V was cut by 0 bases and J by 4 bases, with 24 bases left in between. Per germline, CDR1 KGHSH and CDR2 LQKENI. In nucleotides, the CDR3 is TGTGCCAGCTCACCACCGTTTTTTGGAAGAATAGAAGAACGAGAGACCCAGTACTTC. Protein product: CASSPPFFGRIEERETQYF.

V gene TRBV2 combines with J gene TRBJ2-7; D unresolved. Trimming stripped 6 bases from V and 0 bases from J, with 12 bases between. The germline V gene has CDR1 SNHLY and CDR2 FYNNEI. There are 14 residues in the CDR3. The CDR3, as DNA: TGTGCCAGCAGGCCCTCTGATTACTCCTACGAGCAGTACTTC. It specifies CASRPSDYSYEQYF.

V is TRBV29-1 and J is TRBJ1-2; weak D call: TRBD1 (5 bases). Deletions cut 6 bases from V and 4 bases from J, with 9 bases between. This CDR3 spans 11 amino acids. Germline V gene data show CDR1 as SQVTM and CDR2 as ANQGSEA. CDR3 sequence: CSVFQGYGYTF. DNA of the CDR3: TGCAGCGTGTTCCAGGGCTATGGCTACACCTTC.

This clonotype was counted many times. V and J are TRBV11-3 and TRBJ2-7; the D call may be TRBD1 or TRBD2 (5 bases each). Trimming removed 4 bases at V and 7 bases at J, with 11 bases between. The CDR3 length is 12 residues. Germline V gene data show CDR1 as SGHNT and CDR2 as YENEEA. CDR3 in amino acids: CASSSGLREQYF. DNA of the CDR3: TGTGCCAGCAGCTCGGGGCTACGAGAGCAGTACTTC.

As concerns this clonotype: This is likely a read error, given that the CDR3 carries no conserved phenylalanine or tryptophan at its end. The DNA is left out, because the CDR3 cannot be placed on it with certainty; the CDR3 is given as TCRdb lists it. V and J are TRBV3-1 and TRBJ1-1. The CDR3 length is 12 residues, termini included. Germline-derived CDR1 and CDR2 are LGHDT and YNNKEL (reference sequence). CDR3 in amino acids: CASSQDRGMLSV.

The genes are TRBV7-6 and TRBJ2-3, with D uncertain. V lost 0 bases to trimming and J lost 3 bases, with 10 bases between them. The CDR3 runs 15 residues. Germline-derived CDR1 and CDR2 are SGHVS and FNYEAQ. CDR3 amino acids: CASSLAGIRTDTQYF. The DNA of the CDR3 is TGTGCCAGCAGCTTAGCAGGGATTCGGACAGATACGCAGTATTTT.

This clonotype was counted only a few times. This chain joins TRBV6-5 and TRBJ1-6; a possible D gene is TRBD1 (5 bases). The V gene lost 7 bases and the J gene lost 7 bases, with 20 bases spanning the gap. This CDR3 is built from 16 residues. Germline V gene lookup returns CDR1 MNHEY and CDR2 SVGAGI. DNA of the CDR3: TGTGCCAGCAACACCGAAATCGGGGGTCGGAATTCACCCCTCCACTTT. It encodes CASNTEIGGRNSPLHF.

CDR3 loop: CASSSDRSAQETQYF. The DNA of the CDR3 is TGTGCCAGCAGTTCTGACAGATCCGCCCAAGAGACCCAGTACTTC. This chain joins TRBV2 and TRBJ2-5; tentatively, D is TRBD1 (5 bases). This CDR3 region has 15 residues. Looked up from germline, CDR1 is SNHLY and CDR2 is FYNNEI. V was trimmed by 5 bases and J by 1 base, leaving 14 bases between them. Complete variable domain (other parts from reference TRBV2 and TRBJ2-5): EPEVTQTPSHQVTQMGQEVILRCVPISNHLYFYWYRQILGQKVEFLVSFYNNEISEKSEIFDDQFSVERPDGSNFTLKIRSTKLEDSAMYFCASSSDRSAQETQYFGPGTRLLVL.

The CDR3 spells CASSNSFSNYGYTF. Written as DNA, the CDR3 is TGTGCCAGCAGTAATAGTTTTTCTAACTATGGCTACACCTTC. The genes are TRBV12-3 or TRBV12-4 and TRBJ1-2; D gene unclear. The length of the CDR3 is 14 residues. V was shortened by 5 bases and J by 0 bases, with 10 bases between the two germline ends.

Notes on this clonotype: Because the CDR3's place on the DNA is in doubt, the DNA is left out and the CDR3 is given as listed by TCRdb. This chain links TRBV4-3 with TRBJ2-2; the table's D call, TRBD2, has no DNA check behind it. The germline V gene has CDR1 LGHNA and CDR2 YSLEER. The CDR3 is 20 amino acids in total, end residues counted. The CDR3 sequence is CASSHRLTLGLAGTPGSCFF.

In this sample, this clonotype turned up a few times. The rearrangement joins TRBV9 to TRBJ2-5; 10 bases agree with TRBD2. The trim removed 1 base at V and 2 bases at J, leaving 11 bases unmatched. Germline CDR1 reads SGDLS; CDR2 reads YYNGEE. CDR3 length equals 18 residues. In DNA form, the CDR3 reads TGTGCCAGCAGCGTAAATCTTCCCGGGACTAGCGTACAAGAGACCCAGTACTTC. Encoded protein: CASSVNLPGTSVQETQYF.